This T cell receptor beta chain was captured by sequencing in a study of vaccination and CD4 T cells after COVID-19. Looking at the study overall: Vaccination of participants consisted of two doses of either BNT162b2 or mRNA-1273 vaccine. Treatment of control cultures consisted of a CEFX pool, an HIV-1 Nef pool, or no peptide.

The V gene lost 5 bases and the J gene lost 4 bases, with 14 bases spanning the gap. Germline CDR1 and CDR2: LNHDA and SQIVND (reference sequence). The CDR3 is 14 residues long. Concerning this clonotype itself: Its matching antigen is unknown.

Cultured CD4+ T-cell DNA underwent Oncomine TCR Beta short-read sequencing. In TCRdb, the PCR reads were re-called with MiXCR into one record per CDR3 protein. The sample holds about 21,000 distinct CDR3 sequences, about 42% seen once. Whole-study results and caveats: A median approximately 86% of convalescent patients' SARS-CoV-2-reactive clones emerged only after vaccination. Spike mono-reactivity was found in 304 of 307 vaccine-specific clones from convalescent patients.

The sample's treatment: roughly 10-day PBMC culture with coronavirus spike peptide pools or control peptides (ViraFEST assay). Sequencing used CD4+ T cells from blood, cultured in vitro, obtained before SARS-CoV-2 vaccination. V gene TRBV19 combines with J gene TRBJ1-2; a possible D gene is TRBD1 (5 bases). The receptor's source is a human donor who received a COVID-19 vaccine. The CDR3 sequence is CASSLQVRVYGYTF. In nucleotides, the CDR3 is TGTGCCAGTAGTCTACAGGTTAGGGTCTATGGCTACACCTTC.